This T cell receptor beta chain was obtained from a study of blood T cell repertoires in COVID-19. Trimming stripped 0 bases from V and 4 bases from J, with 16 bases between. The CDR3 has 16 residues. Germline loops: CDR1 SGDLS, CDR2 YYNGEE. This clone has just one count. The repertoire was sequenced with immunoSEQ multiplex PCR; TCRdb's copy has only in-frame clones and lacks some. The table lists some 150,000 clones, approximately 85% of them singletons. This chain joins TRBV9 and TRBJ1-2; tentative D call: TRBD1 (6 bases). This sequence was found in a woman aged 55-70 years with COVID-19, enrolled during active disease. The specimen sequenced was peripheral blood. The CDR3 is CASSVEARQELYGYTF. The CDR3, as DNA: TGTGCCAGCAGCGTAGAGGCGCGACAGGAGCTCTATGGCTACACCTTC.